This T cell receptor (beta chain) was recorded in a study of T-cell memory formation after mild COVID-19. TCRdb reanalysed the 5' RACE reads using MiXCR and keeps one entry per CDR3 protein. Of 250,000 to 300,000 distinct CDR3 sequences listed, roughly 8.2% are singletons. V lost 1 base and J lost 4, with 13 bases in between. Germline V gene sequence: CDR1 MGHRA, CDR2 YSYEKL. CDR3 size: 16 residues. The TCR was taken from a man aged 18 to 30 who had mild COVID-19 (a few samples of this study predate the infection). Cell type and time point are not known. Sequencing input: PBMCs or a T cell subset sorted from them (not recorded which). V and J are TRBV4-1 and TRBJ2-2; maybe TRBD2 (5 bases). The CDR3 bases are TGCGCCAGCAGCCAAGTCCCACTAGTACCCACCGGGGAGCTGTTTTTT. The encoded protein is CASSQVPLVPTGELFF.